The 31 T cell receptor beta chains reported below all come from one sample, sequenced in a study of blood T cell repertoires in COVID-19. Clones were read by immunoSEQ multiplex PCR, and TCRdb kept only the in-frame ones, dropping some. Among roughly 41,000 clones, approximately 80% were seen once, and the ten largest hold around 45%. The sample consisted of peripheral blood. These receptors were taken from a woman aged 80 or over with acute or convalescent COVID-19.

The J gene is TRBJ2-1, the V gene TRBV7-2; the match to TRBD2 covers 11 bases. Losses at the gene ends were 2 bases for V and 5 bases for J; bases not matched to a gene: 5. Germline CDR1 SGHTA, CDR2 FQGNSA. CDR3 size: 16 residues. The CDR3 DNA sequence: TGTGCCAGCAGCTTATCGACTAGCGGGATAAACAATGAGCAGTTCTTC. Amino acid sequence: CASSLSTSGINNEQFF.

The gene calls are TRBV6-6 and TRBJ2-7; TRBD2 is a possible D gene (6 bases). The CDR3 has 13 amino acids. Trimming cost V 5 bases and J 4 bases, with 12 bases left between them. Germline V CDR1 and CDR2: MNHNY, SVGAGI (reference sequence). CDR3 nucleotide sequence: TGTGCCAGCAGTGGGGGACTGTTGTACGAGCAGTACTTC. Translating it yields CASSGGLLYEQYF.

The chain has TRBV7-3 and TRBJ2-1, with TRBD2 matching over 8 bases. This CDR3 contains 13 residues. Germline loops: CDR1 SGHTA, CDR2 FQGTGA. J was trimmed by 6 bases and V by 4 bases; bases with no gene match: 2. CDR3 DNA: TGTGCCAGCAGCTCAAGCGGGGGCAATGAGCAGTTCTTC. Translation gives CASSSSGGNEQFF.

This chain joins TRBV5-6 and TRBJ1-6; D might be TRBD1 (5 bases). Trimming cost V 6 bases and J 9 bases, with 16 bases left between them. This CDR3 region has 14 residues. Germline lookup yields CDR1 SGHDT and CDR2 YYEEEE. In DNA, the CDR3 is TGTGCCAGCACCTATGCCCGGGGGACTTCACCCCTCCACTTT. Amino acids: CASTYARGTSPLHF. Full variable domain (missing parts from reference TRBV5-6 and TRBJ1-6): DAGVTQSPTHLIKTRGQQVTLRCSPKSGHDTVSWYQQALGQGPQFIFQYYEEEERQRGNFPDRFSGHQFPNYSSELNVNALLLGDSALYLCASTYARGTSPLHFGNGTRLTVT.

The rearrangement joins TRBV5-1 to TRBJ1-4; tentative D call: TRBD1 (6 bases). Germline CDR1 reads SGHRS; CDR2 reads YFSETQ. This CDR3 is 15 amino acids long. V was pared by 3 bases and J by 6 bases, with 15 bases between. The CDR3 DNA follows: TGCGCCAGCAGCTCCTTGACAGGCTCGGATGAAAAACTGTTTTTT. Translating it yields CASSSLTGSDEKLFF.

The J gene is TRBJ1-5, the V gene TRBV7-9; a possible D gene is TRBD1 (6 bases). The germline V gene has CDR1 SEHNR and CDR2 FQNEAQ (reference sequence). The CDR3 has 15 residues. V was shortened by 1 base and J by 11 bases, with 18 bases between the two germline ends. The CDR3 region is CASSLEAAGARTQHF. CDR3 DNA sequence: TGTGCCAGCAGCTTAGAGGCAGCGGGGGCCAGGACCCAGCATTTT.

The chain carries TRBV30 and TRBJ1-2, with a tentative D call TRBD1 (5 bases). This CDR3 spans 13 amino acids. V lost 2 bases and J lost 9, with 16 bases in between. Germline-derived CDR1 and CDR2 are GTSNPN and SVGIG (reference sequence). DNA for the CDR3: TGTGCCTGGAGTTCGCTGGGCGCGGGGCGCTACACCTTC. Translated, it gives CAWSSLGAGRYTF. Variable domain in full (rest from reference TRBV30 and TRBJ1-2): SQTIHQWPATLVQPVGSPLSLECTVEGTSNPNLYWYRQAAGRGLQLLFYSVGIGQISSEVPQNLSASRPQDRQFILSSKKLLLSDSGFYLCAWSSLGAGRYTFGSGTRLTVV.

The chain has TRBV5-8 and TRBJ1-6; possible D gene TRBD1, 6 bases. Germline CDR1 is SGHTS and CDR2 is YDEGEE. The CDR3 runs to 14 residues. The V end was cut by 2 bases, the J end by 19 bases, with 22 bases between. The DNA of the CDR3 is TGTGCCAGCAGCTTCCGGATAGAACAGGGCCTTTCGCACTTT. Encoded protein: CASSFRIEQGLSHF.

J is TRBJ2-3 and V is TRBV11-3; 8 bases map to TRBD1. Germline lookup yields CDR1 SGHNT and CDR2 YENEEA. J gave up 5 bases and V 4 bases, and 8 bases lay outside the gene matches. The CDR3 has 15 residues. Here the CDR3 reads CASSWVQGAGDTQYF. The CDR3 DNA reads as TGTGCCAGCAGCTGGGTTCAGGGGGCTGGAGATACGCAGTATTTT.

This chain joins TRBV12-5 and TRBJ1-1; a weak D match, TRBD1 (5 bases). The CDR3 covers 16 residues. The V gene's germline CDR1 is LGHNT and CDR2 FRNRAP. The germline V and J ends were trimmed by 6 bases and 1 base, with 18 bases remaining between them. The CDR3 spells CASGTTAPGENTEAFF. The CDR3, as DNA: TGTGCTAGTGGGACGACCGCCCCGGGGGAGAACACTGAAGCTTTCTTT. The complete variable domain, with remaining parts taken from reference TRBV12-5 and TRBJ1-1, reads DARVTQTPRHKVTEMGQEVTMRCQPILGHNTVFWYRQTMMQGLELLAYFRNRAPLDDSGMPKDRFSAEMPDATLATLKIQPSEPRDSAVYFCASGTTAPGENTEAFFGQGTRLTVV.

This chain joins TRBV19 and TRBJ1-4, with 7 bases aligning to TRBD1. This CDR3 spans 21 amino acids. The germline V gene encodes CDR1 LNHDA and CDR2 SQIVND (reference sequence). J was trimmed by 3 bases and V by 7 bases; bases with no gene match: 26. CDR3 nucleotide sequence: TGTGCCAGTACCCCGTGGGGTATTGTAGGCGGACAGGCGGGATCTAATGAAAAACTGTTTTTT. Amino acids: CASTPWGIVGGQAGSNEKLFF.

V is TRBV6-2 or TRBV6-3 and J is TRBJ2-5; D is perhaps TRBD1 (5 bases). This CDR3 is built from 13 residues. The ends were cut back, 2 bases at V and 4 bases at J, with 8 bases in the middle. Germline V gene lookup returns CDR1 MNHEY and CDR2 SVGEGT. This CDR3 reads CASSYGQGETQYF. The CDR3 DNA reads TGTGCCAGCAGTTACGGCCAGGGAGAGACCCAGTACTTC.

This chain connects TRBV21-1 to TRBJ1-1. TRBV21-1 is a listed pseudogene. This CDR3 region has 12 residues. CDR3 DNA: TGTGCCAGGACCGAGAGGGACACTGAAGCTTTCTTT. It specifies CARTERDTEAFF.

A few counts support this clone. The rearrangement links TRBV9 to TRBJ2-1, with 7 bases fitting TRBD2. The CDR3 totals 14 residues. Germline values: CDR1 SGDLS, CDR2 YYNGEE. V lost 0 bases and J lost 9; bases outside the gene matches: 6. The CDR3 spells CASSVGLATSEQFF. CDR3 nucleotides: TGTGCCAGCAGCGTAGGACTAGCAACAAGTGAGCAGTTCTTC.

The chain couples TRBV30 to TRBJ2-7; 9 nucleotides match TRBD1. This CDR3 has 14 residues. The germline V gene has CDR1 GTSNPN and CDR2 SVGIG (reference sequence). V trimming: 0 bases; J trimming: 5 bases; junction bases outside the gene matches: 5. The CDR3, as DNA: TGTGCCTGGAGTGTACGGAACAGGGGGCACGAGCAGTACTTC. It codes for CAWSVRNRGHEQYF.

The CDR3 loop is CASSLAPGDMNTEAFF. Here the CDR3 DNA reads TGCGCCAGCAGCTTGGCCCCAGGGGATATGAACACTGAAGCTTTCTTT. The chain has TRBV5-1 and TRBJ1-1; a weak D match, TRBD1 (6 bases). Trimming removed 0 bases at V and 0 bases at J, with 12 bases between. CDR3 length: 16 residues. Germline CDR1 reads SGHRS; CDR2 reads YFSETQ.

The chain carries TRBV7-8 and TRBJ1-1; possibly TRBD1 for D (6 bases). CDR1 is SGHVS, CDR2 FQNEAQ, per germline. V lost 2 bases, J lost 4 bases, and 20 bases lay in between. This CDR3 has 17 residues. The CDR3 here is CASSLFVVQGRITEAFF. In DNA, the CDR3 is TGTGCCAGCAGCTTATTTGTGGTACAGGGAAGAATCACTGAAGCTTTCTTT.

The V call is TRBV5-4, the J call TRBJ2-3; the match to TRBD1 covers 8 bases. Per germline, CDR1 SGHNT and CDR2 YYREEE (reference sequence). The CDR3 sequence is 15 residues long. The J segment lost 0 bases and the V segment lost 5 bases, leaving 5 bases of the junction unmatched. Here the CDR3 reads CASRPNRGSTDTQYF. CDR3 coding DNA: TGTGCCAGCAGGCCCAACAGGGGGAGCACAGATACGCAGTATTTT.

The chain is built from TRBV6-5 and TRBJ1-1; D not certain. Germline values: CDR1 MNHEY, CDR2 SVGAGI. The length of the CDR3 is 13 residues. Trimming took 8 bases from V and 1 from J, leaving 11 bases between them. The CDR3: CASLGPGNTEAFF. The DNA for the CDR3 is TGTGCCAGCTTGGGTCCAGGGAACACTGAAGCTTTCTTT.

The rearrangement joins TRBV30 to TRBJ1-1; D is uncertain. The V and J ends lost 4 bases and 1 base respectively, with 13 bases between them. Germline V gene data show CDR1 as GTSNPN and CDR2 as SVGIG (reference sequence). This CDR3 is 14 amino acids long. CDR3 amino acids: CAWKQRRENTEAFF. In DNA form, the CDR3 reads TGTGCCTGGAAGCAACGGAGAGAGAACACTGAAGCTTTCTTT.

The chain couples TRBV4-1 to TRBJ2-7, with TRBD1 identical over 7 bases. The J segment lost 5 bases and the V segment lost 6 bases, leaving 10 bases of the junction unmatched. The CDR3 is made up of 14 amino acids. Germline V CDR1 and CDR2: MGHRA, YSYEKL. CDR3 sequence (DNA): TGCGCCAGCAGTCCGACAGGGAACTTTGACGAGCAGTACTTC. It is translated as CASSPTGNFDEQYF.

This chain joins TRBV19 and TRBJ1-2; 8 bases are shared with TRBD1. This CDR3 region has 15 residues. The germline V gene encodes CDR1 LNHDA and CDR2 SQIVND (reference sequence). Unmatched junction bases numbered 11, after V lost 7 bases and J lost 4 bases. The CDR3 nucleotides read TGTGCCAGTACCCCGGGACAGGCGGCGAGCTATGGCTACACCTTC. Translated: CASTPGQAASYGYTF.

J is TRBJ2-6 and V is TRBV5-4, with 8 bases identical to TRBD1. The CDR3 has 18 residues. Germline trimming cut 0 bases from V and 4 bases from J; bases unmatched to any gene: 9. CDR1 SGHNT and CDR2 YYREEE come from the germline V gene (reference sequence). CDR3 region: CASSLAGQGLLGANVLTF. The CDR3 region has the DNA TGTGCCAGCAGCTTGGCAGGACAGGGCCTGCTAGGGGCCAACGTCCTGACTTTC.

Notes on this clone: Other DNA sequences in this specimen translate into the identical CDR3. The CDR3 bases are TGTGCCAGCAGCCAGGGGCAGGGCAATCAGCCCCAGCATTTT. Translated, it gives CASSQGQGNQPQHF. The chain links TRBV3-1 (or the pseudogene TRBV3-2) to TRBJ1-5; tentatively, D is TRBD1 (5 bases). The V end lost 3 bases, the J end lost 2 bases, and 8 bases lay between the germline ends. From germline, CDR1 is LGHDT and CDR2 YNNKEL (reference sequence). The CDR3 loop spans 14 amino acids.

The CDR3 region is CASSVGMGAGFGNTIYF. The CDR3 coding sequence is TGTGCCAGCAGCGTAGGGATGGGCGCCGGCTTTGGAAACACCATATATTTT. The chain is built from TRBV9 and TRBJ1-3; no definite D call. Trimming shortened V by 0 bases and J by 3 bases, and 16 bases separated the two germline ends. CDR3 length: 17 amino acids. In germline, CDR1 is SGDLS, CDR2 YYNGEE.

The J gene is TRBJ2-5, the V gene TRBV5-6; D remains unclear. With 1 base removed from V and 2 bases from J, the gap between germline ends came to 6 bases. The CDR3 consists of 13 residues. Germline V gene sequence: CDR1 SGHDT, CDR2 YYEEEE. CDR3: CASSLTAQETQYF. CDR3 DNA: TGTGCCAGCAGCTTGACAGCTCAAGAGACCCAGTACTTC.

The V gene is TRBV29-1, the J gene TRBJ1-5, with 8 bases lining up with TRBD1. The CDR3 runs to 15 residues. The V and J ends lost 5 bases and 4 bases, in that order; junction bases with no gene match: 10. The germline gives CDR1 SQVTM, CDR2 ANQGSEA. This chain's CDR3 is CSVSIQGDRNQPQHF. CDR3 sequence (DNA): TGCAGCGTTTCCATACAGGGGGATAGGAATCAGCCCCAGCATTTT.

The chain employs TRBV6-5 and TRBJ2-5; 8 nucleotides line up with TRBD1. Germline-derived CDR1 and CDR2 are MNHEY and SVGAGI. J lost 6 bases, V lost 5 bases, and 8 bases had no gene match. This CDR3 spans 14 amino acids. CDR3 coding DNA: TGTGCCAGCAGTCCCTGGACAGGGTGGAAGACCCAGTACTTC. Residues: CASSPWTGWKTQYF.

The chain couples TRBV19 to TRBJ2-3; 8 bases fit TRBD2. Germline V gives CDR1 LNHDA, CDR2 SQIVND (reference sequence). The CDR3 extends over 15 amino acids. V was pared by 4 bases and J by 2 bases, with 5 bases of the junction left unmatched. The chain's CDR3 is CASSTSGGPTDTQYF. The DNA for the CDR3 is TGTGCCAGTAGTACGAGCGGGGGTCCCACAGATACGCAGTATTTT.

V gene TRBV4-1 combines with J gene TRBJ1-3; no firm D call. Trimming removed 3 bases at V and 0 bases at J, with 6 bases between. The CDR3 contains 14 residues. CDR1 is MGHRA, CDR2 YSYEKL, per germline. This CDR3 is CASSQARSGNTIYF. For the CDR3, the DNA is TGCGCCAGCAGCCAGGCACGCTCTGGAAACACCATATATTTT.

This clone has just one count. The chain uses TRBV11-3 and TRBJ1-4; D might be TRBD1 (5 bases). CDR3 length: 15 residues. V was cut by 4 bases and J by 3 bases, with 12 bases left in between. Germline V CDR1 and CDR2: SGHNT, YENEEA. In DNA form, the CDR3 reads TGTGCCAGCAGCTCACGGACATCGGCTAATGAAAAACTGTTTTTT. Its translation: CASSSRTSANEKLFF. The whole variable domain, filled in from reference TRBV11-3 and TRBJ1-4, reads EAGVVQSPRYKIIEKKQPVAFWCNPISGHNTLYWYLQNLGQGPELLIRYENEEAVDDSQLPKDRFSAERLKGVDSTLKIQPAELGDSAVYLCASSSRTSANEKLFFGSGTQLSVL.